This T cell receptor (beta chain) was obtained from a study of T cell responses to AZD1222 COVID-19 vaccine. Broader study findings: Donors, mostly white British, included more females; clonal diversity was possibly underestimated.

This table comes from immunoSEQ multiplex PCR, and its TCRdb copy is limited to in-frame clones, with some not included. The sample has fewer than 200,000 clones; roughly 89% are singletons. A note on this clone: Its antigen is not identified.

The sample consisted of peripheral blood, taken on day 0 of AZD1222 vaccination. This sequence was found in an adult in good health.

The CDR3 here is CASSQLGTTPTGYTF. The CDR3 DNA follows: TGTGCCAGCAGCCAACTCGGGACAACACCGACTGGCTACACCTTC. The J gene is TRBJ1-2, the V gene TRBV3-1 (or the pseudogene TRBV3-2), with TRBD1 as a possible D gene (6 bases). The length of the CDR3 is 15 residues. V lost 2 bases, J lost 7 bases, and 17 bases lay in between. Germline V lookup: CDR1 LGHDT, CDR2 YNNKEL (reference sequence).